This T cell receptor beta chain was sequenced for a study of T cell repertoires in cytomegalovirus infection. On the study more broadly: Public TCR beta signature analysis indicated the presence of both CMV infection and matching HLA type.

Study-wide results and limits: The response measured ex vivo was dominated by TCR beta clonotypes (HLA-C-restricted and CMV-specific).

This clonotype appeared a few times. Its cognate antigen is unknown. MiXCR, applied by TCRdb to the reads, yields one record per CDR3 protein. Counted here are 200,000 to 250,000 distinct CDR3 sequences, roughly 23% occurring once; the ten biggest clones make up 15% to 20%. The specimen was CD8+ T cells from PBMCs. The receptor's source is a human donor in good health (CMV status not recorded). Some clones in this sample may be carry-over from other donors' samples.

The CDR3 spells CASSPGRGGYQPQHF. The CDR3 coding sequence is TGTGCCAGCAGCCCCGGGAGGGGCGGGTATCAGCCCCAGCATTTT. The rearrangement links TRBV3-1 to TRBJ1-5; TRBD1 is a possible D gene (5 bases). The CDR3 totals 15 residues. CDR1 is LGHDT and CDR2 is YNNKEL in the germline V gene (reference sequence). Trimming left V 4 bases short and J 5 bases short, with 15 bases between.